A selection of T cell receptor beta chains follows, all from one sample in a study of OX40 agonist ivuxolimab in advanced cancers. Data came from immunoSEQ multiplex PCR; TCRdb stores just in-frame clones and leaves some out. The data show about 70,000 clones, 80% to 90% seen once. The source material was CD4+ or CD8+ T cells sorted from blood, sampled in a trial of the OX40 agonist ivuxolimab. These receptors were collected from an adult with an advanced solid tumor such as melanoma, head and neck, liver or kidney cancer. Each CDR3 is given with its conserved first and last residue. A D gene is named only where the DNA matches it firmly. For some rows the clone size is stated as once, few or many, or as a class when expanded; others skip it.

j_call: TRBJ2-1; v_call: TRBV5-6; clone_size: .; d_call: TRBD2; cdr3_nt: TGTGCCAGCAGCTTGGTAGCGGGGAGCTACAATGAGCAGTTCTTC; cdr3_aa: CASSLVAGSYNEQFF
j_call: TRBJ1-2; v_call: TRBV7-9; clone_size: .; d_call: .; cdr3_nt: TGTGCCAGCAGCCTTCAAGGGGCGTTGGGCTATGGCTACACCTTC; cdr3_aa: CASSLQGALGYGYTF
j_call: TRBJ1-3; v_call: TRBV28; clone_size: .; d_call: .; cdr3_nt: TGTGCCAGCAGTTTATTGAAGGGGTCTGGAAACACCATATATTTT; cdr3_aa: CASSLLKGSGNTIYF
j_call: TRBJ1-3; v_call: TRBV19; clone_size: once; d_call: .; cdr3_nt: TGTGCCAGTACCGACTTCTCTGGAAACACCATATATTTT; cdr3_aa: CASTDFSGNTIYF
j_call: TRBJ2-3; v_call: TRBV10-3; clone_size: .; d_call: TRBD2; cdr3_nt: TGTGCCATCGCAACGGGGACTAGGAGCACAGATACGCAGTATTTT; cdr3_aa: CAIATGTRSTDTQYF
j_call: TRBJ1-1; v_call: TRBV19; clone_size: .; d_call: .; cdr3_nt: TGTGCCAGTAAGGTGAACACTGAAGCTTTCTTT; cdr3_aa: CASKVNTEAFF
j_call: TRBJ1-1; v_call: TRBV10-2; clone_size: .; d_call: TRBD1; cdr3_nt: TGCGCCAGCAGAAACGCCGGGACAGGGGCCTCCCTGAACACTGAAGCTTTCTTT; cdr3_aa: CASRNAGTGASLNTEAFF
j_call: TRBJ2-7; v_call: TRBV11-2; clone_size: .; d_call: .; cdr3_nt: TGTGCCAGCAGCTTGCAAAACGACCGACCCTACGAGCAGTACTTC; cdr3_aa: CASSLQNDRPYEQYF
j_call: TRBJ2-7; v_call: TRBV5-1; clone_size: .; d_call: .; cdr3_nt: TGCGCCAGCAGCTTGGACAGGACACGGGGGGAGCAGTACTTC; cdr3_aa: CASSLDRTRGEQYF
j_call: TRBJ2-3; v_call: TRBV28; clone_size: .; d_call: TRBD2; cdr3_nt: TGTGCCGGAAATAGCGGGGGATCAGATACGCAGTATTTT; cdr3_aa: CAGNSGGSDTQYF
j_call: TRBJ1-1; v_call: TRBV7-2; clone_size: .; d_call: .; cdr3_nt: TGTGCCAGCAGCCTACTTGACAGGCGGAATACTAACACTGAAGCTTTCTTT; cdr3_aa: CASSLLDRRNTNTEAFF
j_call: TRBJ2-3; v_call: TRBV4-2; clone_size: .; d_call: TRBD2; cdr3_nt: TGTGCCAGCAGCCAGGCCGGGACTAGCGGGGGCACAGATACGCAGTATTTT; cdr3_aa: CASSQAGTSGGTDTQYF
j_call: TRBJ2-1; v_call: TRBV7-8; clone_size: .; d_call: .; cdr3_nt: TGTGCCAGCAGCTCCCATATTCCGGGACACCGGGTCTTC; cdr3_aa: CASSSHIPGHRVF
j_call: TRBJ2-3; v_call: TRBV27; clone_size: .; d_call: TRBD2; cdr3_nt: TGTGCCAGCAGTTTATCGACGTCTGCGGGGGGGTCCCGCACAGATACGCAGTATTTT; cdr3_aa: CASSLSTSAGGSRTDTQYF
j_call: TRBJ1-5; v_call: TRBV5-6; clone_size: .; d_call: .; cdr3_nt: TGTGCCAGCAGCTTGGTGTGCAGGATTAATCAGCCCCAGCATTTT; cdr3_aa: CASSLVCRINQPQHF
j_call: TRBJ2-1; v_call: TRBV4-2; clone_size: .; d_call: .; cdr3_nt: TGTGCCAGCAGCCAAGTTGGCGGGGGCCCCTACAATGAGCAGTTCTTC; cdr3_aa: CASSQVGGGPYNEQFF
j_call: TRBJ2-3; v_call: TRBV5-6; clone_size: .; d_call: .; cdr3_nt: TGTGCCAGCAGCTTGGAGGAGCGGACGCAGTATTTT; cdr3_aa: CASSLEERTQYF
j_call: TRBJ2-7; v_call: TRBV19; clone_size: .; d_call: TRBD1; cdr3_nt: TGTGCCAGTAGAAGATTTACCGGGACAGGGACGACCTACGAGCAGTACTTC; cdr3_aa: CASRRFTGTGTTYEQYF
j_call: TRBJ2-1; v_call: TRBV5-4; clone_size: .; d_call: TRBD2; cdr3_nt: TGTGCCAGCAGCTCTGTTAGCGGGGGGCGAGGTGAGCAGTTCTTC; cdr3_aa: CASSSVSGGRGEQFF
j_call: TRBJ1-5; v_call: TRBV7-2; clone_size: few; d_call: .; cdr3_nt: TGTGCCAGCAGCAACCGGGTGGGACCCCAGCATTTT; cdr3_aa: CASSNRVGPQHF
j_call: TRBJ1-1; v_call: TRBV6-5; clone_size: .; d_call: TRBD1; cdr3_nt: TGTGCCAGCAGTGACAGGGGGCCAAACACTGAAGCTTTCTTT; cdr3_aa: CASSDRGPNTEAFF
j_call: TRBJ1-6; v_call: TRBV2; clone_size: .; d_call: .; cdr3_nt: TGTGCCAGCAAAGAGGTCTATAATTCACCCCTCCACTTT; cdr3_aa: CASKEVYNSPLHF
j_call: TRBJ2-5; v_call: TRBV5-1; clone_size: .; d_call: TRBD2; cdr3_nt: TGCGCCAGCAGCTTGGCCGCGGGGGGATCAGAGACCCAGTACTTC; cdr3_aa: CASSLAAGGSETQYF
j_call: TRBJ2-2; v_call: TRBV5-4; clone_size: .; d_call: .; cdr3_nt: TGTGCCAGCAGCTTGGGACAGGTTGGCCGGACCGGGGAGCTGTTTTTT; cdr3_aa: CASSLGQVGRTGELFF
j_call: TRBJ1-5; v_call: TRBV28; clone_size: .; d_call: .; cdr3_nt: TGTGCCAGCACCCTAGCGAGCAATCAGCCCCAGCATTTT; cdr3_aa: CASTLASNQPQHF
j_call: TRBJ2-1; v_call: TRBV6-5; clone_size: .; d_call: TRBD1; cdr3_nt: TGTGCCAGCAGAAGACAGGGGGCGCGAGCCCATGAGCAGTTCTTC; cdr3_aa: CASRRQGARAHEQFF
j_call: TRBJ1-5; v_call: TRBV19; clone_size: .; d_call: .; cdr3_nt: TGTGCCAGTAGTACAGGGCAGGAACAGCCCCAGCATTTT; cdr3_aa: CASSTGQEQPQHF
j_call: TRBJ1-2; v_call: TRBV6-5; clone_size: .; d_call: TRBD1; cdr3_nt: TGTGCCAGCAGTTACATGGACAGGGGAGCGGAAGGCTACACCTTC; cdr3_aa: CASSYMDRGAEGYTF